These 6 T cell receptor beta chains were all obtained from the same sample, sequenced in a study of blood T cell repertoires in COVID-19. The data were produced by immunoSEQ multiplex PCR, yet TCRdb's version contains in-frame clones alone and is incomplete. The sample lists more than 85,000 clones, approximately 90% occurring once. The sample taken for sequencing was peripheral blood. These TCRs come from a woman between 50 and 59 years old with acute or convalescent COVID-19.

The V gene is TRBV27, the J gene TRBJ1-5, with TRBD1 matching 7 bases. Germline loops: CDR1 MNHEY, CDR2 SMNVEV (reference sequence). This CDR3 has 14 residues. V lost 6 bases and J lost 0; bases outside the gene matches: 2. The CDR3 coding sequence is TGTGCCAGCAGGAGACAGGGTAGCAATCAGCCCCAGCATTTT. Encoded protein: CASRRQGSNQPQHF.

This clone was seen a single time. The rearrangement uses TRBV29-1 and TRBJ2-3, with 9 bases matching TRBD1. In germline, CDR1 is SQVTM, CDR2 ANQGSEA. The CDR3 sequence is 13 residues long. Trimming took 6 bases from V and 4 from J; bases not matched to a gene: 5. The CDR3 bases are TGCAGCGTCTGGGGACAGGGCCCAGATACGCAGTATTTT. This sequence encodes CSVWGQGPDTQYF.

This clone showed up just once. V usage is TRBV4-1 and J usage is TRBJ2-7, with TRBD2 identical over 13 bases. The CDR3 consists of 16 residues. V was clipped by 7 bases and J by 4 bases; unmatched bases: 10. The germline gives CDR1 MGHRA, CDR2 YSYEKL. The CDR3 region has the DNA TGCGCCAGCAACCACGGACTAGCGGGAGATCTGTACGAGCAGTACTTC. This sequence encodes CASNHGLAGDLYEQYF.

The chain couples TRBV6-1 to TRBJ2-2; 10 bases map to TRBD2. The CDR3 totals 16 residues. The ends lost 4 bases at V and 4 bases at J; junction bases unmatched: 6. Germline V CDR1 and CDR2: MNHNS, SASEGT. CDR3 loop: CASSGPSGSGTGELFF. Here the CDR3 DNA reads TGTGCCAGCAGTGGCCCTAGCGGGAGCGGCACCGGGGAGCTGTTTTTT.

The chain joins TRBV7-7 to TRBJ2-5, with TRBD1 as a possible D gene (5 bases). Trimming removed 0 bases from V and 4 bases from J, with 12 bases in between. Germline assignment: CDR1 SSHAT and CDR2 FNYEAQ (reference sequence). This CDR3 has 15 residues. The CDR3: CASSLAQQGLETQYF. The CDR3 bases are TGTGCCAGCAGCTTAGCGCAGCAGGGTTTAGAGACCCAGTACTTC.

The chain carries TRBV10-1 and TRBJ2-7; 8 nucleotides line up with TRBD2. Germline V gene sequence: CDR1 WNHNN, CDR2 SYGVQD (reference sequence). The trim removed 6 bases at V and 6 bases at J, leaving 16 bases unmatched. The CDR3 sequence is 16 residues long. CDR3 region: CASSKTPGGAVGEQYF. The CDR3 bases are TGCGCCAGCAGCAAAACCCCGGGGGGGGCTGTGGGCGAGCAGTACTTC.